This record covers a single T cell receptor (beta chain). CDR3 length: 14 amino acids. Trimming cost V 6 bases and J 6 bases, with 17 bases left between them. The germline V gene encodes CDR1 MNHEY and CDR2 SVGEGT. This sample was taken from a study of T cell repertoires in cytomegalovirus infection. Via MiXCR, TCRdb re-called the reads, giving one row per CDR3 protein. The table lists hundreds of thousands of distinct CDR3 sequences, 20% to 25% of them singletons. Sequenced material: CD8+ T cells from PBMCs. The V and J genes are TRBV6-2 or TRBV6-3 and TRBJ1-1; no clear D. This TCR was sampled from a human donor in good health (CMV status not recorded). Some clones in this sample may be carry-over from other donors' samples. This chain's CDR3 is CASRLVGIYAEAFF. Here the CDR3 DNA reads TGTGCCAGCAGATTGGTGGGGATCTACGCTGAAGCTTTCTTT.